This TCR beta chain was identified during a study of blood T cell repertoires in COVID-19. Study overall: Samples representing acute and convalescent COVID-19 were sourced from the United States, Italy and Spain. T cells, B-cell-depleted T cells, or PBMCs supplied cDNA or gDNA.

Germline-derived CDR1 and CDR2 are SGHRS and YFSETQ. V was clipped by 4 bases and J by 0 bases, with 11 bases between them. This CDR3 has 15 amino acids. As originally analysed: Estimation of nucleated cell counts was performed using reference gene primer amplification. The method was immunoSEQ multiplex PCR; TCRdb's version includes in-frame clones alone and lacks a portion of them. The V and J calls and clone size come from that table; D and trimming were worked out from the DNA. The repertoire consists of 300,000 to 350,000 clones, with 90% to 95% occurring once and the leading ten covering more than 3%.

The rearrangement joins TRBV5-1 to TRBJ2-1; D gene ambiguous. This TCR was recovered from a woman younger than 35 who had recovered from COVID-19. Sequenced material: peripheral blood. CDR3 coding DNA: TGCGCCAGCAGCATGGACGGTAGCTCCTACAATGAGCAGTTCTTC. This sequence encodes CASSMDGSSYNEQFF.